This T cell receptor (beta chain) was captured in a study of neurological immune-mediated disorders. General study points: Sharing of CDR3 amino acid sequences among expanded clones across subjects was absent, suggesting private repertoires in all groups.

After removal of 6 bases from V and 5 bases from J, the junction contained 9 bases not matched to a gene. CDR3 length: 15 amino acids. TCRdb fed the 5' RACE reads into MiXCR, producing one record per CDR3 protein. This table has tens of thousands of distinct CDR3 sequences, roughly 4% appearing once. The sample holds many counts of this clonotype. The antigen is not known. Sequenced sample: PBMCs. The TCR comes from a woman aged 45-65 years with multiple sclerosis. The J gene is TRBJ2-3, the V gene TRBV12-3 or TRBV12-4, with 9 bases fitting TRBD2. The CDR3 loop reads CASSFSSGMRDTQYF. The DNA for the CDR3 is TGTGCCAGCAGCTTCTCTAGCGGGATGCGAGATACGCAGTATTTT.